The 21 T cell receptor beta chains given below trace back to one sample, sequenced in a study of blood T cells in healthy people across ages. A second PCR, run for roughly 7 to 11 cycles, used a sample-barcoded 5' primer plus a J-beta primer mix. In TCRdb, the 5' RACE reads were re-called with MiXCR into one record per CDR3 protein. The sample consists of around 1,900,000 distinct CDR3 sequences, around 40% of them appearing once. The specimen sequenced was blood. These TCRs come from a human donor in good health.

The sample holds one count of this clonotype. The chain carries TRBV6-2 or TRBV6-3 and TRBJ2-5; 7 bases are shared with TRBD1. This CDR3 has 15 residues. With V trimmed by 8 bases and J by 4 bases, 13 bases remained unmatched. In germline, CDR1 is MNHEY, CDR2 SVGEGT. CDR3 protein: CASSNPGTARETQYF. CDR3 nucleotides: TGTGCCAGCTCCAACCCCGGGACAGCGAGAGAGACCCAGTACTTC.

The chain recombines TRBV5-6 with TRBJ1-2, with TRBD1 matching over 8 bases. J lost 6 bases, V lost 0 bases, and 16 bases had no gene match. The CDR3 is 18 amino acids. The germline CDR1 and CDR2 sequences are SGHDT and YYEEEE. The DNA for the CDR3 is TGTGCCAGCAGCTTGGGGATGACGGGACAGGAGTTCTCGGATGGCTACACCTTC. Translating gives CASSLGMTGQEFSDGYTF.

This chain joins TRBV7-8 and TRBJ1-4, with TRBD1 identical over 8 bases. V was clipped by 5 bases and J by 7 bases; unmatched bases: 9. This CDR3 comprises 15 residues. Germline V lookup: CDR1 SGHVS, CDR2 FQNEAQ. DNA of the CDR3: TGTGCCAGCAGCGGGCAGGGGGCAAGTGGTGAAAAACTGTTTTTT. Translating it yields CASSGQGASGEKLFF.

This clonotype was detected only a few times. In nucleotides, the CDR3 is TGTGCCAGCAGTTACGCCATTGGGACTAGCGGGGACAAGTATTACAATGAGCAGTTCTTC. It is translated as CASSYAIGTSGDKYYNEQFF. J is TRBJ2-1 and V is TRBV6-2 or TRBV6-3; 13 bases map to TRBD2. In germline, CDR1 is MNHEY, CDR2 SVGEGT. V lost 2 bases to trimming and J lost 4 bases; unmatched junction nucleotides: 14. CDR3 length: 20 residues.

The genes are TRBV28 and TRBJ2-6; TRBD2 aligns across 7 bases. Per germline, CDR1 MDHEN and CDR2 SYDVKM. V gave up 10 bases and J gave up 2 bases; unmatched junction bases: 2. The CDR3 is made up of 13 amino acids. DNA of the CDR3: TGTGCCACCCGGGGGGCTGGGGCCAACGTCCTGACTTTC. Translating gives CATRGAGANVLTF.

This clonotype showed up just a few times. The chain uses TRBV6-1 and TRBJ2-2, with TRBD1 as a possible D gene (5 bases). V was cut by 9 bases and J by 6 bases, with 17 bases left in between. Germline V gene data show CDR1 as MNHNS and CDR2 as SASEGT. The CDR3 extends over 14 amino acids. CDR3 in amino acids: CASEMGPLAGELFF. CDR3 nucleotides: TGTGCCAGTGAGATGGGGCCCTTGGCCGGGGAGCTGTTTTTT.

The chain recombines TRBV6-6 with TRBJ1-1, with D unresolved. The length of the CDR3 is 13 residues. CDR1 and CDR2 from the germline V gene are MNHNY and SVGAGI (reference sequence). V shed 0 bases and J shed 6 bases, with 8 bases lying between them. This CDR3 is CASSYSTGPEAFF. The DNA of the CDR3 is TGTGCCAGCAGTTACTCGACTGGGCCTGAAGCTTTCTTT.

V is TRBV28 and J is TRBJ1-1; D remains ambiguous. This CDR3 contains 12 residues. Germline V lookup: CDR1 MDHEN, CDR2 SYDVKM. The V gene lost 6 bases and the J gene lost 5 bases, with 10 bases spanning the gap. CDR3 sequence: CASSHGPTEAFF. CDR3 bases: TGTGCCAGCAGCCATGGACCGACTGAAGCTTTCTTT.

CDR3 protein: CSVEQGAYGYTF. As DNA, the CDR3 is TGCAGCGTTGAACAGGGGGCCTATGGCTACACCTTC. This chain links TRBV29-1 with TRBJ1-2; TRBD1 aligns across 8 bases. The germline gives CDR1 SQVTM, CDR2 ANQGSEA. V gave up 2 bases and J gave up 4 bases; unmatched junction bases: 0. The CDR3 consists of 12 residues.

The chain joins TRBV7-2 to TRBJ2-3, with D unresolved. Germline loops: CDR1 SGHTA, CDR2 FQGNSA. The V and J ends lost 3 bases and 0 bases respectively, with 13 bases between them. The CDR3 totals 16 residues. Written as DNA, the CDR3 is TGTGCCAGCAGCTTCTCGCAGGCAGGCAGCACAGATACGCAGTATTTT. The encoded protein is CASSFSQAGSTDTQYF.

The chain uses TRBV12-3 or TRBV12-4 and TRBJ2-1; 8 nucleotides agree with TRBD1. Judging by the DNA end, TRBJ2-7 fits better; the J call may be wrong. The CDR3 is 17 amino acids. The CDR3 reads CASSRGQGGSLYNEQYF. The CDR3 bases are TGTGCCAGCAGCCGCGGACAGGGTGGGAGCCTATACAATGAGCAGTACTTC.

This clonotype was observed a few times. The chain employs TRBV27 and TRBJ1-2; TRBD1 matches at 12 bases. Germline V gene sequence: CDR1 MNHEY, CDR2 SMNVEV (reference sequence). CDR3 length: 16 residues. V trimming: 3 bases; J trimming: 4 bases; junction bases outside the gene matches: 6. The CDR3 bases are TGTGCCAGCAGTTTTTTGGGACAGGGGGCTATCTATGGCTACACCTTC. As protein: CASSFLGQGAIYGYTF.

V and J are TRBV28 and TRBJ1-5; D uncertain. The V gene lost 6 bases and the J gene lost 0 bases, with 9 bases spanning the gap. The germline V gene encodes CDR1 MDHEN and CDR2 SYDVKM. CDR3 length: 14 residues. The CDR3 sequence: CASSPVHSNQPQHF. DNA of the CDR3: TGTGCCAGCAGCCCGGTCCATAGCAATCAGCCCCAGCATTTT.

CDR3 nucleotides: TGTGCCAGCAGCCAAGGACTGGGAATGCAAGAGACCCAGTACTTC. Protein product: CASSQGLGMQETQYF. V gene TRBV11-2 combines with J gene TRBJ2-5; tentative D call: TRBD2 (5 bases). CDR3 length: 15 amino acids. V lost 5 bases to trimming and J lost 2 bases, with 15 bases between them. Germline CDR1 and CDR2: SGHAT and FQNNGV.

The CDR3 DNA follows: TGTGCCATCAGTGAGCTTCTGGGATTCTATGGCTACACCTTC. Protein sequence: CAISELLGFYGYTF. This chain links TRBV10-3 with TRBJ1-2; D ambiguous. The CDR3 runs 14 residues. Trimming shortened V by 2 bases and J by 4 bases, and 11 bases separated the two germline ends. Germline V CDR1 and CDR2: ENHRY, SYGVKD.

CDR3 sequence (DNA): TGTGCCAGCAGCCCATTTCGCGGAGAGCTATATGGCTACACCTTC. This sequence encodes CASSPFRGELYGYTF. The chain combines TRBV7-8 with TRBJ1-2; no reliable D call. The CDR3 contains 15 residues. The germline V and J ends were trimmed by 5 bases and 5 bases, with 18 bases remaining between them. The germline V gene encodes CDR1 SGHVS and CDR2 FQNEAQ. The full variable domain, with the rest looked up from reference TRBV7-8 and TRBJ1-2, is GAGVSQSPRYKVAKRGQDVALRCDPISGHVSLFWYQQALGQGPEFLTYFQNEAQLDKSGLPSDRFFAERPEGSVSTLKIQRTQQEDSAVYLCASSPFRGELYGYTFGSGTRLTVV.

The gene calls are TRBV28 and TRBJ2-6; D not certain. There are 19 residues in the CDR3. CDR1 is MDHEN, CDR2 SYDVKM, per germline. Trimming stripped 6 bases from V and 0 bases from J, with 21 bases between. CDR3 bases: TGTGCCAGCAGCCCCGAGAGTACATCCACCGACTCTGGGGCCAACGTCCTGACTTTC. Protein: CASSPESTSTDSGANVLTF.

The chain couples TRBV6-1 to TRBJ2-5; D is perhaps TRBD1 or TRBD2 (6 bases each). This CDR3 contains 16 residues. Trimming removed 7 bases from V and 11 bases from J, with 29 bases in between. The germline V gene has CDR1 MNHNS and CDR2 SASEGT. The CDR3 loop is CASTESRGEALWEQYF. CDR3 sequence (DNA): TGTGCCAGCACCGAAAGTAGGGGGGAGGCATTGTGGGAGCAGTACTTC.

CDR3 in DNA: TGTGCCAGCAGCAACCGGTGGAGGGGCACAGATACGCAGTATTTT. It encodes CASSNRWRGTDTQYF. The rearrangement links TRBV11-2 to TRBJ2-3; TRBD2 is a possible D gene (6 bases). The CDR3 runs to 15 residues. Germline V CDR1 and CDR2: SGHAT, FQNNGV. Trimming pared 5 bases from V and 1 base from J, leaving 13 bases between.

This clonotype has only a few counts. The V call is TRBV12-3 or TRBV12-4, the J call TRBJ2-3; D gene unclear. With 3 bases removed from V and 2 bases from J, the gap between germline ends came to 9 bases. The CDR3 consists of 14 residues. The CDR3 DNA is TGTGCCAGCAGTTTGGGCAGACCCACAGATACGCAGTATTTT. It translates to CASSLGRPTDTQYF.

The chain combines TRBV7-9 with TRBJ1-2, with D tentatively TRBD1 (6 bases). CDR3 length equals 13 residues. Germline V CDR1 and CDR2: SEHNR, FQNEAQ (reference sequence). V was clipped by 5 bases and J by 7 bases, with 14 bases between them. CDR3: CASSREGGSGYTF. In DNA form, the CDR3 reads TGTGCCAGCAGCCGTGAAGGGGGAAGTGGCTACACCTTC.